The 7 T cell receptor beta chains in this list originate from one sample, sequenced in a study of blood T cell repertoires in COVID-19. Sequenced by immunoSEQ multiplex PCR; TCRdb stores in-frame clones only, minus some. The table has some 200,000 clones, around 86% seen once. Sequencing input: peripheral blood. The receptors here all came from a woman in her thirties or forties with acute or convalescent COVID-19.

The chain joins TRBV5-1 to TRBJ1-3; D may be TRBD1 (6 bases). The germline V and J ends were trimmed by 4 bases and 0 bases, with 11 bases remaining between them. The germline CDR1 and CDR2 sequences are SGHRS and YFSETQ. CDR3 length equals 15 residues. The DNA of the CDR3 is TGCGCCAGCAGCAGAACGACAGGCTCTGGAAACACCATATATTTT. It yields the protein CASSRTTGSGNTIYF.

The CDR3 loop is CASSEDQGPPYEQYF. As DNA, the CDR3 is TGTGCCAGCAGTGAAGATCAGGGCCCCCCCTACGAGCAGTACTTC. The V call is TRBV2, the J call TRBJ2-7; perhaps TRBD1 as D (5 bases). CDR3 size: 15 residues. Germline V gene sequence: CDR1 SNHLY, CDR2 FYNNEI. V was trimmed by 1 base and J by 2 bases, leaving 12 bases between them.

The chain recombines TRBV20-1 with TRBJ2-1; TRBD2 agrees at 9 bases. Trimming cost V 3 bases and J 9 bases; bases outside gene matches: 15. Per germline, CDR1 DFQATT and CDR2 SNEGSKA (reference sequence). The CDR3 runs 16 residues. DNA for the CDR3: TGCAGTGCTAGTCCAGCGGGAGGCCCCGTGCATGCTGAGCAGTTCTTC. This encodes CSASPAGGPVHAEQFF.

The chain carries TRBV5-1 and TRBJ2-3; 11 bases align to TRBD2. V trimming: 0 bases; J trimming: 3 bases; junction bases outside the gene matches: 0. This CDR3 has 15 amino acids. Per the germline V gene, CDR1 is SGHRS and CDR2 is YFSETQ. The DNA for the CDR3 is TGCGCCAGCAGCTTGGGACTAGCGGGAACAGATACGCAGTATTTT. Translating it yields CASSLGLAGTDTQYF.

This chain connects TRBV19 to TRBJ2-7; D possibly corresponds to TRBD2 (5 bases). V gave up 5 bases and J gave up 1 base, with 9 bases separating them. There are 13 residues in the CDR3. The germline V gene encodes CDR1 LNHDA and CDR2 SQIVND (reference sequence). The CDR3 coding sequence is TGTGCCAGTAGTTTAAGAGGGTCCTACGAGCAGTACTTC. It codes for CASSLRGSYEQYF.

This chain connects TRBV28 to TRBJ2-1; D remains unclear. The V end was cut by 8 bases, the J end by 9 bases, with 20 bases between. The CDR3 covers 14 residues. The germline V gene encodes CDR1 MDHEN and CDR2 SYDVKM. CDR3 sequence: CASGKMRSTGEQFF. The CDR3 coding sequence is TGTGCCAGCGGTAAAATGCGTTCGACGGGTGAGCAGTTCTTC.

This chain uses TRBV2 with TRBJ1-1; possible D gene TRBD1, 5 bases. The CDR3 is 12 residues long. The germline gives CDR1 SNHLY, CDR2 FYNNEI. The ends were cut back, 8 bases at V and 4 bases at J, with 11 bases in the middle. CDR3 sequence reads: CASVQGGTEAFF. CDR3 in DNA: TGTGCCAGCGTCCAGGGAGGCACTGAAGCTTTCTTT.